This T cell receptor (beta chain) comes out of a study of blood T cell repertoires in COVID-19. As processed by the authors: Estimation of nucleated cell counts relied on the amplification of reference gene primers. TCRdb's copy holds only in-frame clones and misses some; the assay was immunoSEQ multiplex PCR. For V, J and clone size, that table is used; D and trimming come from the DNA. The data contain around 120,000 clones, 69% of them seen just once; the ten biggest clones take up approximately 5.9%. The CDR3 totals 14 residues. CDR1 LNHDA and CDR2 SQIVND come from the germline V gene (reference sequence). Trimming took 6 bases from V and 2 from J; bases not matched to a gene: 5.

J is TRBJ2-7 and V is TRBV19; TRBD1 matches 9 bases. Material for sequencing was peripheral blood. The TCR sequence derives from a man at least 80 years old with acute or convalescent COVID-19. The CDR3 DNA follows: TGTGCCAGTAGGCCGGGACAGGGTACCTACGAGCAGTACTTC. The encoded protein is CASRPGQGTYEQYF.